A single TCR beta chain is shown here with its context. Its antigen is undetermined. The data are from a study of cytomegalovirus exposure and HLA in healthy donors. Across the study: Clustering assigned over 70% of the roughly 430 genotyped donors to the Caucasian-associated ancestry cluster.

J was trimmed by 6 bases and V by 3 bases; bases with no gene match: 10. Germline V gene data show CDR1 as SQVTM and CDR2 as ANQGSEA. The CDR3 runs 16 residues. It was with 60 Vbeta and 13 Jbeta primers that the PCR ran. Clones were sequenced by immunoSEQ multiplex PCR, and TCRdb holds only the in-frame ones, with some missing. Among 55,000 to 70,000 clones, over 75% were seen once, and the ten largest hold around 5.4%. The study, taken as a whole, reports: The authors reported that TCR beta sequences could predict HLA-A and HLA-B alleles. These predictions were accurate for most subjects in the first cohort. Some V segments, TRBV6-2 and TRBV6-3 among them, were indistinguishable and were therefore excluded.

The chain combines TRBV29-1 with TRBJ2-3; 12 bases align to TRBD2. The sample comprised PBMCs. This TCR was recovered from a male donor in good health and CMV-seronegative. The CDR3 region has the DNA TGCAGCGTTGACGAAGGGCTAGCGGGGGGGGAGGATACGCAGTATTTT. Its translation is CSVDEGLAGGEDTQYF.